The 17 T cell receptor beta chains in this list originate from one sample, sequenced in a study of blood T cell repertoires in COVID-19. This table comes from immunoSEQ multiplex PCR, and its TCRdb copy is limited to in-frame clones, with some not included. The sample holds roughly 170,000 clones, 80% to 90% seen once. The source material was peripheral blood. The receptor source for this set is a woman aged 70-85 years with COVID-19, enrolled during active disease.

The gene calls are TRBV5-4 and TRBJ1-3, with 11 nucleotides matching TRBD1. The CDR3 is 17 residues long. Germline CDR1 reads SGHNT; CDR2 reads YYREEE (reference sequence). V shed 4 bases and J 3 bases; nucleotides not matched to a gene: 9. The chain's CDR3 is CASSVDSGTGGGNTIYF. CDR3 DNA: TGTGCCAGCAGCGTAGACTCCGGGACAGGGGGTGGAAACACCATATATTTT.

This chain connects TRBV28 to TRBJ2-2, with D possibly being TRBD1 (6 bases). This CDR3 is built from 13 residues. The germline V and J ends were trimmed by 10 bases and 0 bases, with 9 bases remaining between them. Germline assignment: CDR1 MDHEN and CDR2 SYDVKM. The CDR3 DNA sequence: TGTGCCAACAGGGCATCGAACACCGGGGAGCTGTTTTTT. It specifies CANRASNTGELFF.

In its sample, this clone was seen a few times. The chain is built from TRBV29-1 and TRBJ2-7, with D possibly being TRBD2 (6 bases). Germline values: CDR1 SQVTM, CDR2 ANQGSEA. This CDR3 comprises 13 residues. The V end was cut by 4 bases, the J end by 2 bases, with 12 bases between. CDR3 residues: CSVGGGKTYEQYF. The CDR3 DNA is TGCAGCGTTGGTGGGGGGAAGACCTACGAGCAGTACTTC.

The rearrangement joins TRBV3-1 (or the pseudogene TRBV3-2) to TRBJ2-1; 14 bases match TRBD2. The CDR3 is made up of 17 amino acids. The junction had 7 bases not matched to a gene; V was cut back by 1 base and J by 8 bases. Germline V gene lookup returns CDR1 LGHDT and CDR2 YNNKEL (reference sequence). As DNA, the CDR3 is TGTGCCAGCAGCCAAGGACTAGCGGGAGGGCCTAACCATGAGCAGTTCTTC. Encoded protein: CASSQGLAGGPNHEQFF.

For the CDR3, the DNA is TGTGCCAGTAGTAAAAAGGGGGCTGCTGGAAACACCATATATTTT. Amino acids: CASSKKGAAGNTIYF. The V and J genes are TRBV19 and TRBJ1-3; 7 positions agree with TRBD1. Per germline, CDR1 LNHDA and CDR2 SQIVND (reference sequence). Trimming removed 4 bases from V and 2 bases from J; junction bases left unmatched: 5. The CDR3 covers 15 residues.

This chain joins TRBV19 and TRBJ2-7, with 11 nucleotides matching TRBD2. This CDR3 comprises 19 residues. Trimming cost V 5 bases and J 7 bases; bases outside gene matches: 22. Germline loops: CDR1 LNHDA, CDR2 SQIVND (reference sequence). The DNA for the CDR3 is TGTGCCAGTAGTCTACGACCGGGACTAGCGGATTCCCCAGGAAAAGAGCAGTACTTC. Its protein is CASSLRPGLADSPGKEQYF.

The CDR3 region is CASSQTSGTAYGYTF. Here the CDR3 DNA reads TGTGCCAGCAGTCAAACTTCCGGGACAGCCTATGGCTACACCTTC. The chain combines TRBV6-6 with TRBJ1-2; the match to TRBD1 covers 7 bases. Germline V gene sequence: CDR1 MNHNY, CDR2 SVGAGI (reference sequence). This CDR3 has 15 amino acids. V shed 5 bases and J 4 bases; nucleotides not matched to a gene: 10.

The chain uses TRBV6-5 and TRBJ1-5; D call uncertain. CDR3 size: 12 residues. In germline, CDR1 is MNHEY, CDR2 SVGAGI. Trimming pared 6 bases from V and 4 bases from J, leaving 7 bases between. This chain's CDR3 is CASSAGNQPQHF. Written as DNA, the CDR3 is TGTGCCAGCAGCGCAGGAAATCAGCCCCAGCATTTT.

This chain joins TRBV29-1 and TRBJ1-2; 9 bases are shared with TRBD1. The CDR3 totals 14 residues. Germline CDR1 SQVTM, CDR2 ANQGSEA. J lost 3 bases, V lost 4 bases, and 6 bases had no gene match. The CDR3 sequence is CSVVGQGRHYGYTF. The CDR3, as DNA: TGCAGCGTTGTAGGACAGGGGCGCCACTATGGCTACACCTTC.

This clone was recorded only once. A read error may produce the germline difference seen at one junction end. CDR3 protein: CASSPDRGRCF. CDR3 DNA: TGTGCCAGCAGCCCTGACAGGGGGCGATGTTTT. The chain has TRBV3-1 (or the pseudogene TRBV3-2) and TRBJ1-4; 10 positions agree with TRBD1. The CDR3 length is 11 residues. Germline assignment: CDR1 LGHDT and CDR2 YNNKEL (reference sequence).

The genes are TRBV2 and TRBJ1-5, with D perhaps matching TRBD1 (5 bases). This CDR3 has 15 residues. Germline V gives CDR1 SNHLY, CDR2 FYNNEI. The V and J ends lost 1 base and 9 bases respectively, with 16 bases between them. This CDR3 reads CASSEGTSGLGPQHF. Here the CDR3 DNA reads TGTGCCAGCAGTGAAGGGACAAGCGGGTTAGGGCCCCAGCATTTT.

V is TRBV30 and J is TRBJ1-1; 8 bases fit TRBD1. V was pared by 0 bases and J by 1 base, with 1 base of the junction left unmatched. Germline assignment: CDR1 GTSNPN and CDR2 SVGIG (reference sequence). The CDR3 runs to 14 residues. CDR3: CAWSVQGGNTEAFF. CDR3 in DNA: TGTGCCTGGAGTGTACAGGGGGGGAACACTGAAGCTTTCTTT.

The CDR3 reads CASSERTGSSYNEQFF. CDR3 in DNA: TGTGCCAGCAGCGAACGGACAGGGAGCTCCTACAATGAGCAGTTCTTC. The rearrangement uses TRBV5-4 and TRBJ2-1, with 8 bases lining up with TRBD1. The J segment lost 0 bases and the V segment lost 4 bases, leaving 6 bases of the junction unmatched. This CDR3 spans 16 amino acids. CDR1 SGHNT and CDR2 YYREEE come from the germline V gene (reference sequence).

The V gene is TRBV7-8, the J gene TRBJ1-3; tentative D call: TRBD1 (5 bases). CDR3 length: 15 residues. Per germline, CDR1 SGHVS and CDR2 FQNEAQ. The germline V and J ends were trimmed by 5 bases and 0 bases, with 11 bases remaining between them. For the CDR3, the DNA is TGTGCCAGCAGCGGGGGGGAGACCTCTGGAAACACCATATATTTT. It is translated as CASSGGETSGNTIYF. The whole variable domain, filled in from reference TRBV7-8 and TRBJ1-3, reads GAGVSQSPRYKVAKRGQDVALRCDPISGHVSLFWYQQALGQGPEFLTYFQNEAQLDKSGLPSDRFFAERPEGSVSTLKIQRTQQEDSAVYLCASSGGETSGNTIYFGEGSWLTVV.

This chain uses TRBV19 with TRBJ1-1; TRBD1 agrees at 7 bases. This CDR3 is 16 amino acids long. The V gene end was trimmed by 3 bases and the J gene end by 4 bases; junction bases not matched to a gene: 11. Germline V gene sequence: CDR1 LNHDA, CDR2 SQIVND (reference sequence). The CDR3 spells CASSIDHRGPITEAFF. DNA of the CDR3: TGTGCCAGTAGTATCGACCACAGGGGACCCATCACTGAAGCTTTCTTT.

This clone was seen more than once but under ten times. The chain has TRBV6-5 and TRBJ1-2, with 7 bases aligning to TRBD1. V lost 8 bases to trimming and J lost 2 bases; unmatched junction nucleotides: 5. The CDR3 covers 13 residues. CDR1 MNHEY and CDR2 SVGAGI come from the germline V gene. This CDR3 reads CASSKDRNYGYTF. CDR3 nucleotides: TGTGCCAGCTCTAAGGACAGGAACTATGGCTACACCTTC.

J is TRBJ1-1 and V is TRBV12-3 or TRBV12-4, with D perhaps TRBD1 (5 bases). V lost 6 bases to trimming and J lost 9 bases, with 14 bases between them. This CDR3 region has 12 residues. In nucleotides, the CDR3 is TGTGCCAGCAGCTCCATTGACAGTAAAGCTTTCTTT. This sequence encodes CASSSIDSKAFF.